This T cell receptor beta chain is from a study of cytomegalovirus exposure and HLA in healthy donors. About the research overall: The 90 to 150 validation repertoires used the same platform as the 550 to 850 first-cohort repertoires (as reported by a later analysis).

TCRdb keeps only in-frame clones here, not all; method: immunoSEQ multiplex PCR. Among about 140,000 clones listed, roughly 86% were seen once. Study conclusions and caveats: It was reported that the classifier diagnosed cytomegalovirus status with high specificity and sensitivity in both the original and validation cohorts.

The CDR3 is 14 amino acids. Germline V gene lookup returns CDR1 SNHLY and CDR2 FYNNEI. The V gene lost 4 bases and the J gene lost 1 base, with 8 bases spanning the gap. With regard to this clone: The target antigen is unknown.

The sequenced sample consisted of PBMCs. This receptor was taken from a woman aged 25 to 39 in good health and CMV-seronegative. The chain is built from TRBV2 and TRBJ2-1; D is perhaps TRBD1 (5 bases). CDR3 DNA: TGTGCCAGCAGTGGACAGCGATCCTACAATGAGCAGTTCTTC. It codes for CASSGQRSYNEQFF. The full variable domain, completed using reference TRBV2 and TRBJ2-1, is EPEVTQTPSHQVTQMGQEVILRCVPISNHLYFYWYRQILGQKVEFLVSFYNNEISEKSEIFDDQFSVERPDGSNFTLKIRSTKLEDSAMYFCASSGQRSYNEQFFGPGTRLTVL.